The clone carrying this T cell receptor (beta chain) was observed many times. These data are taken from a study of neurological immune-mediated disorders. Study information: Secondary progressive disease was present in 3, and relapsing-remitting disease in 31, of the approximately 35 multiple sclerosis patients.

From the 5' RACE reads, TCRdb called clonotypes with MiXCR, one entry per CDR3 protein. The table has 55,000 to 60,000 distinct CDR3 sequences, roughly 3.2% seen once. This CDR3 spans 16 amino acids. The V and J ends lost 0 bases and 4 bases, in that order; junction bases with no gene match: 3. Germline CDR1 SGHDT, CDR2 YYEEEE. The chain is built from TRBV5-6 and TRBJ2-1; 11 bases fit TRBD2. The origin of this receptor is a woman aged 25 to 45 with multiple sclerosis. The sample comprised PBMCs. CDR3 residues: CASSLGLAGQYNEQFF. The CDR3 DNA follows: TGTGCCAGCAGCTTGGGACTAGCGGGGCAGTACAATGAGCAGTTCTTC. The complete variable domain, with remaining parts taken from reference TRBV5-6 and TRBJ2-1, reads DAGVTQSPTHLIKTRGQQVTLRCSPKSGHDTVSWYQQALGQGPQFIFQYYEEEERQRGNFPDRFSGHQFPNYSSELNVNALLLGDSALYLCASSLGLAGQYNEQFFGPGTRLTVL.